Each of the 2 T cell receptor beta chains below was sequenced from the same sample in a study of T cell changes during pregnancy in multiple sclerosis. Produced via immunoSEQ multiplex PCR; TCRdb's table is partial and in-frame only. The data contain 70,000 to 80,000 clones, about 93% of them singletons. This material consisted of CD4+ T cells from peripheral blood mononuclear cells, taken before pregnancy. The receptors here all came from a female donor with multiple sclerosis, enrolled in a pregnancy study.

The V call is TRBV7-6, the J call TRBJ1-2; 11 positions match TRBD1. The CDR3 runs to 14 residues. Trimming at V came to 5 bases and at J to 8 bases, leaving 7 bases not matched to a gene. CDR1 and CDR2 (germline): SGHVS, FNYEAQ. The CDR3 bases are TGTGCCAGCAGCGCTTGGGACAGGGGGGAAGGCTACACCTTC. Amino acid sequence: CASSAWDRGEGYTF.

The CDR3 nucleotides are TGTGCCAGCAGTGATAGCGGGGGCCCCACAGATACGCAGTATTTT. Encoded protein: CASSDSGGPTDTQYF. The chain combines TRBV25-1 with TRBJ2-3; TRBD2 matches at 9 bases. The CDR3 is 15 amino acids. V lost 3 bases to trimming and J lost 2 bases; unmatched junction nucleotides: 3. In germline, CDR1 is MGHDK, CDR2 SYGVNS.